This T cell receptor (beta chain) was observed in a study of T-cell reconstitution after alpha-beta-depleted transplantation in children. Germline V gene lookup returns CDR1 DFQATT and CDR2 SNEGSKA (reference sequence). Trimming took off 0 bases at V and 3 bases at J, with 15 bases between the two ends. This CDR3 comprises 15 residues. TCRbeta library preparation incorporated unique molecular identifiers. A single record per CDR3 protein comes from TCRdb applying MiXCR to the PCR reads. The table records about 610,000 distinct CDR3 sequences, roughly a tenth of them present only once. This clonotype has at least ten counts.

Sequenced material: PBMCs from the stem cell graft donor, taken from the stem cell graft. The chain links TRBV20-1 to TRBJ2-7, with no clear D. The sequence came from a human donor who donated a stem cell graft to a child with acute myeloid leukemia. The CDR3 region is CSARDARVANYEQYF. The DNA for the CDR3 is TGCAGTGCTAGAGATGCACGGGTTGCGAACTACGAGCAGTACTTC.